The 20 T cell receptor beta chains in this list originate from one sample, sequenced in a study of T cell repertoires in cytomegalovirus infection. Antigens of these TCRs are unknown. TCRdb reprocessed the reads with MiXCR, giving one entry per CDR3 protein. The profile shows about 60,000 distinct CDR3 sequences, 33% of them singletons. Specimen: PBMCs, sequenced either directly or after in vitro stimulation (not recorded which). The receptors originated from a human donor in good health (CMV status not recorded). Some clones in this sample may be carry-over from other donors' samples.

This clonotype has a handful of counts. CDR3 sequence: CASAWDSGVTGELFF. The DNA of the CDR3 is TGTGCCAGTGCGTGGGATTCAGGGGTCACCGGGGAGCTGTTTTTT. The J gene is TRBJ2-2, the V gene TRBV19; a weak D match, TRBD1 (6 bases). This CDR3 is 15 amino acids long. V lost 8 bases, J lost 4 bases, and 17 bases lay in between. Germline CDR1 LNHDA, CDR2 SQIVND (reference sequence). The whole variable domain, remainder taken from reference TRBV19 and TRBJ2-2, is DGGITQSPKYLFRKEGQNVTLSCEQNLNHDAMYWYRQDPGQGLRLIYYSQIVNDFQKGDIAEGYSVSREKKESFPLTVTSAQKNPTAFYLCASAWDSGVTGELFFGEGSRLTVL.

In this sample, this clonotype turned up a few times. In DNA form, the CDR3 reads TGTGCCAGCAGCACCACCCGAACAGGCTGGCGAGAGACCCAGTACTTC. Translating gives CASSTTRTGWRETQYF. The gene calls are TRBV4-2 and TRBJ2-5; TRBD1 might be the D (5 bases). Per the germline V gene, CDR1 is LGHNA and CDR2 is YNFKEQ. The V end lost 5 bases, the J end lost 4 bases, and 20 bases lay between the germline ends. The CDR3 spans 16 residues.

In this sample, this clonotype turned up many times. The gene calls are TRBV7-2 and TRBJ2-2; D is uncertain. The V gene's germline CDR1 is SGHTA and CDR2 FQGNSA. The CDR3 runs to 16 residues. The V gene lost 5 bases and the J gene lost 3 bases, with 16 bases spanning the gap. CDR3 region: CASSPRLGLDTGELFF. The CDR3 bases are TGTGCCAGCAGCCCCCGGTTAGGGCTAGACACCGGGGAGCTGTTTTTT.

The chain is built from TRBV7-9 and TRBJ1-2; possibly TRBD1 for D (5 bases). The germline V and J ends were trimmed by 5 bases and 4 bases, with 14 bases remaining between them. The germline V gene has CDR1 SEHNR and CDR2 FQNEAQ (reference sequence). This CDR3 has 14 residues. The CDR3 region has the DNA TGTGCCAGCAGCCCCAAGGGCGGGGGCTATGGCTACACCTTC. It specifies CASSPKGGGYGYTF.

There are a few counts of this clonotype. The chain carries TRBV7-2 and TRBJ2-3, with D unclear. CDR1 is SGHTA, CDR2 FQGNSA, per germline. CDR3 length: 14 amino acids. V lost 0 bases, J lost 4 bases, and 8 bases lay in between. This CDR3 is CASSLAHGADTQYF. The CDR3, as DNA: TGTGCCAGCAGCTTAGCCCATGGCGCAGATACGCAGTATTTT.

The CDR3 loop reads CASSLARTAYGYTF. The CDR3 DNA reads TGTGCCAGCAGCTTAGCGCGAACAGCCTATGGCTACACCTTC. J is TRBJ1-2 and V is TRBV7-2; D uncertain. CDR1 and CDR2 from the germline V gene are SGHTA and FQGNSA. The CDR3 has 14 amino acids. Trimming cost V 0 bases and J 4 bases, with 9 bases left between them. The full variable domain, in which reference TRBV7-2 and TRBJ1-2 provide the parts outside the CDR3, is GAGVSQSPSNKVTEKGKDVELRCDPISGHTALYWYRQSLGQGLEFLIYFQGNSAPDKSGLPSDRFSAERTGGSVSTLTIQRTQQEDSAVYLCASSLARTAYGYTFGSGTRLTVV.

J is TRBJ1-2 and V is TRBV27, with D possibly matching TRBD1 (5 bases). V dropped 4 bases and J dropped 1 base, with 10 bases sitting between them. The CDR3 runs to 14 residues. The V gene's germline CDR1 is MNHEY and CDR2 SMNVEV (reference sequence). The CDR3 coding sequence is TGTGCCAGCAGTTCTCTACAGGTTAACTATGGCTACACCTTC. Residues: CASSSLQVNYGYTF.

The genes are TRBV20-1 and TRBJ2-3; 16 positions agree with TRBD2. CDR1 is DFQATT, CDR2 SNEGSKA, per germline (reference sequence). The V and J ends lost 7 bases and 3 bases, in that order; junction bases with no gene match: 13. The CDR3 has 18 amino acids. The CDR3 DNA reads TGCAGTGTCCAAGGGGGGGGACTAGCGGGAGGGAGGACAGATACGCAGTATTTT. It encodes CSVQGGGLAGGRTDTQYF.

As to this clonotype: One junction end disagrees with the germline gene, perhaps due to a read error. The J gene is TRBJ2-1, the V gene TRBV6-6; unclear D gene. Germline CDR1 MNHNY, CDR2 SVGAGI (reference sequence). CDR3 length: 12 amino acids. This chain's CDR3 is CASSYSHNEQFF. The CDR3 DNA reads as TGTGCCAGCAGTTACTCCCACAATGAGCAGTTCTTC.

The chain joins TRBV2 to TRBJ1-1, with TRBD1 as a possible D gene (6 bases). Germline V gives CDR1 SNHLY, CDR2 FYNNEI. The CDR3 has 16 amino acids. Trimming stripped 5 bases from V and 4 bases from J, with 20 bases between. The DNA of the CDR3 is TGTGCCAGCAGTAGAGAGCAGGGGTTTTTGAGCACTGAAGCTTTCTTT. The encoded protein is CASSREQGFLSTEAFF.

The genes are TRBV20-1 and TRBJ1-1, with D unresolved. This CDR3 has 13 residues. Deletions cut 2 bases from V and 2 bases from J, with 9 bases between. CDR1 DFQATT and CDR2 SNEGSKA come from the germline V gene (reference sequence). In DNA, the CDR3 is TGCAGTGCTAGAAATGACAAAAACACTGAAGCTTTCTTT. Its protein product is CSARNDKNTEAFF.

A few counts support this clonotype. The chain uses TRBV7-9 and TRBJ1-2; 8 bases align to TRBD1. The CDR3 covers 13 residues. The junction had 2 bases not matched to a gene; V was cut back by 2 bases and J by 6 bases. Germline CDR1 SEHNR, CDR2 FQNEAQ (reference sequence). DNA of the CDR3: TGTGCCAGCAGCTTACGGGACAGGAATGGCTACACCTTC. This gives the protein CASSLRDRNGYTF.

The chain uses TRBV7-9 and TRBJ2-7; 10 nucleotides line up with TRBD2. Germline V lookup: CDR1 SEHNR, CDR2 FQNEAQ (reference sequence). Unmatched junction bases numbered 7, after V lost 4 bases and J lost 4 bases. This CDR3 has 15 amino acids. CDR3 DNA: TGTGCCAGCAGCTCGAGCGGGAGGGCCATGTACGAGCAGTACTTC. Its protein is CASSSSGRAMYEQYF.

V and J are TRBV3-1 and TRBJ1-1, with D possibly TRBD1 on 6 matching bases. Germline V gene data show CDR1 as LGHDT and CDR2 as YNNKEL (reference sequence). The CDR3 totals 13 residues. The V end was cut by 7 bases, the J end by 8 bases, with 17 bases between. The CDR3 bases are TGTGCCAGCAACTTGGAGGGGGAGACGGAAGCTTTCTTT. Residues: CASNLEGETEAFF.

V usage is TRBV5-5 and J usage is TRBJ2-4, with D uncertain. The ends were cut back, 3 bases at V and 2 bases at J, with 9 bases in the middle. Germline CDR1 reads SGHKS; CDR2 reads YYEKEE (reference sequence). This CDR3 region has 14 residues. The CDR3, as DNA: TGTGCCAGCAGCTGGGCTCCCTCCAAAAACATTCAGTACTTC. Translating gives CASSWAPSKNIQYF. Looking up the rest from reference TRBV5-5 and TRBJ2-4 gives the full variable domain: DAGVTQSPTHLIKTRGQQVTLRCSPISGHKSVSWYQQVLGQGPQFIFQYYEKEERGRGNFPDRFSARQFPNYSSELNVNALLLGDSALYLCASSWAPSKNIQYFGAGTRLSVL.

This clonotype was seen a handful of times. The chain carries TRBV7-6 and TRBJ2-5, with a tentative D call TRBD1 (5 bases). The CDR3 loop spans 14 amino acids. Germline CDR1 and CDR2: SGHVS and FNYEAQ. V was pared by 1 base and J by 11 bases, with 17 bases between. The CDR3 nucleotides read TGTGCCAGCAGCTTAGAAGTTCAGGGATCGTCGCAGTACTTC. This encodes CASSLEVQGSSQYF.

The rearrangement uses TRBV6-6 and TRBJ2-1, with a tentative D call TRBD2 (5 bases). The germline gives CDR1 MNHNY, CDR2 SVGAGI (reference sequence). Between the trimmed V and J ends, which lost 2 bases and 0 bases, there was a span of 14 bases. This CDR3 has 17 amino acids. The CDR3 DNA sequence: TGTGCCAGCAGTTACGAGCTAGCCGAGACCTCCTACAATGAGCAGTTCTTC. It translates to CASSYELAETSYNEQFF.

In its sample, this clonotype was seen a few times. CDR3 nucleotide sequence: TGTGCCAGCAGCTTAGCGCGGACGTTGGAGACCCAGTACTTC. Protein product: CASSLARTLETQYF. This rearrangement joins TRBV7-6 to TRBJ2-5, with unresolved D. Trimming took off 0 bases at V and 5 bases at J, with 10 bases between the two ends. CDR1 SGHVS and CDR2 FNYEAQ come from the germline V gene. CDR3 length: 14 amino acids. Complete variable domain (other parts from reference TRBV7-6 and TRBJ2-5): GAGVSQSPRYKVTKRGQDVALRCDPISGHVSLYWYRQALGQGPEFLTYFNYEAQQDKSGLPNDRFSAERPEGSISTLTIQRTEQRDSAMYRCASSLARTLETQYFGPGTRLLVL.

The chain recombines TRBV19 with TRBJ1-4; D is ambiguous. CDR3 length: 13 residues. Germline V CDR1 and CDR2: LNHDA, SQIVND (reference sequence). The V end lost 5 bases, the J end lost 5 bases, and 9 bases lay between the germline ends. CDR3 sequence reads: CASSLRRNEKLFF. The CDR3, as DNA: TGTGCCAGTAGTCTTCGACGGAATGAAAAACTGTTTTTT. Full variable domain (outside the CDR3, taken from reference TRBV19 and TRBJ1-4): DGGITQSPKYLFRKEGQNVTLSCEQNLNHDAMYWYRQDPGQGLRLIYYSQIVNDFQKGDIAEGYSVSREKKESFPLTVTSAQKNPTAFYLCASSLRRNEKLFFGSGTQLSVL.

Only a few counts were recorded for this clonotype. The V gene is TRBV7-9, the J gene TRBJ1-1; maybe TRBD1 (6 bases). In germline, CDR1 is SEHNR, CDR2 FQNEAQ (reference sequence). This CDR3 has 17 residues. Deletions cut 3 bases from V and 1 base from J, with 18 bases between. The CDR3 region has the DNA TGTGCCAGCAGCTTCCGGATGGGGGGGCCTGGGAACACTGAAGCTTTCTTT. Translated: CASSFRMGGPGNTEAFF.